This TCR beta chain was sequenced for a study of cytomegalovirus exposure and HLA in healthy donors. It was with 60 Vbeta and 13 Jbeta primers that the PCR ran. Method: immunoSEQ multiplex PCR; TCRdb's copy keeps in-frame clones and lacks some. The table shows around 100,000 clones, with roughly 85% occurring only once. About this clone: Its specificity is unknown.

Study results and limitations: An analysis was carried out later, and it reportedly showed fewer N-insertions in an Asian-associated ancestry cluster than the approximately 710-donor mean. As a later analysis showed, several of the most significant clusters appeared to be linked to common viral pathogens.

Sequencing was carried out using PBMCs. This TCR was sampled from a man between 60 and 70 years old in good health and CMV-seropositive.

The CDR3 loop reads CASNSGGSSYEQYF. The CDR3 DNA is TGTGCCAGCAATAGCGGTGGGAGCTCCTACGAGCAGTACTTC. The chain is built from TRBV27 and TRBJ2-5; possible D gene TRBD2, 6 bases. With the DNA end fitting TRBJ2-7 better, the J assignment may be wrong. Germline loops: CDR1 MNHEY, CDR2 SMNVEV (reference sequence). CDR3 size: 14 residues.